The clone carrying this T cell receptor beta chain was observed at least ten times. Antigen: not known. This entry belongs to a study of beta chain features in type 1 diabetes. General study findings and limits: Within the patient group, naive, central memory and Treg TCRB repertoires appeared more similar to each other than within healthy donors. Sequencing from cDNA could over-represent high-TCR-expressing cells. TCRB CDR3s from Type 1 diabetes patients were moderately but significantly shorter in all four CD4+ subsets. Insertions were fewer and deletions more numerous at VDJ junctions in type 1 diabetes patients.

J was trimmed by 9 bases and V by 1 base; bases with no gene match: 6. The germline gives CDR1 LGHNA, CDR2 YSLEER. The CDR3 runs 14 residues. Every isolated RNA sample was fully reverse transcribed, so sequencing captured expressed TCRB transcripts. The table came from immunoSEQ multiplex PCR; TCRdb's copy has only in-frame clones and leaves some out. The sample gives about 150,000 clones, 10% of which show up once; less than 1.5% is in the top ten. This TCR derives from a man aged 18 to 30 in good health. This chain joins TRBV4-3 and TRBJ1-2, with TRBD1 matching over 9 bases. The material sequenced was naive CD4+ T cells from blood. The CDR3 loop is CASSQAVGQGSYTF. Written as DNA, the CDR3 is TGCGCCAGCAGCCAAGCGGTTGGACAGGGGAGCTACACCTTC.